Listed below are T cell receptor beta chains from one sample, sequenced in a study of blood T cell repertoires in COVID-19. Sequenced by immunoSEQ multiplex PCR; TCRdb stores in-frame clones only, minus some. The sample yields 300,000 to 400,000 clones, around 87% seen once. The specimen sequenced was peripheral blood. The receptors originated from a woman aged 45 to 65 who had recovered from COVID-19. Each CDR3 is given without its conserved first and last residue.

J gene: TRBJ1-5; V gene: TRBV19; CDR3 protein: ASSVQGGQPQH
J gene: TRBJ1-2; V gene: TRBV27; CDR3 protein: ASSPGPEGGYT
J gene: TRBJ2-2; V gene: TRBV7-3; CDR3 protein: ASSSTGTGVWTGELF
J gene: TRBJ1-6; V gene: TRBV18; CDR3 protein: ASSQGTGAARDSPLH
J gene: TRBJ2-7; V gene: TRBV7-2; CDR3 protein: ASSPWTSHYEQY
J gene: TRBJ1-1; V gene: TRBV6-6; CDR3 protein: ASSYYRDREAF
J gene: TRBJ2-7; V gene: TRBV2; CDR3 protein: ASGLSSYEQY
J gene: TRBJ2-3; V gene: TRBV19; CDR3 protein: ASSEGQLTDTQY
J gene: TRBJ1-1; V gene: TRBV7-2; CDR3 protein: ASSLAGSGGAF
J gene: TRBJ1-1; V gene: TRBV7-9; CDR3 protein: ASSPQGYMNTEAF
J gene: TRBJ1-1; V gene: TRBV11-2; CDR3 protein: ASSLVWQGLNTEAF
J gene: TRBJ2-5; V gene: TRBV6-5; CDR3 protein: ASSRSRAGETQY
J gene: TRBJ1-6; V gene: TRBV25-1; CDR3 protein: ASSESRTGTKNNSPLH
J gene: TRBJ1-4; V gene: TRBV7-2; CDR3 protein: ASSLGANRSPNEKLF